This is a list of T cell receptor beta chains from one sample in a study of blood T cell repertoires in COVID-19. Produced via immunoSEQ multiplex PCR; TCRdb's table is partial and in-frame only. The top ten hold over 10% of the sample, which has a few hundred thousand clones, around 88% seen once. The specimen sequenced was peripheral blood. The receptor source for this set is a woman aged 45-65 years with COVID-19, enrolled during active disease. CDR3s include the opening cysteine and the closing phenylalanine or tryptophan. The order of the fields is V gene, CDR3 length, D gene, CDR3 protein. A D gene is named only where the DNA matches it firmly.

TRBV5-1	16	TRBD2	CASSPGGVIRANVLTF
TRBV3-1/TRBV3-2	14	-	CASSLPGVPTEAFF
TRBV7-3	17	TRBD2	CASSPPLIAGDEDEQFF
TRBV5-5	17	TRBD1	CASSVAQGARTGNTIYF
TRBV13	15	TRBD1	CASSRTGGGSFGYTF
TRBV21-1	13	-	CASSKGPSAEAFF
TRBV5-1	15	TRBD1	CASSPEQGDNQPQHF
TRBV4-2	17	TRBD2	CASSPLGQRGSVGELFF
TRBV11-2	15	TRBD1	CASSFLKDRSGEAFF
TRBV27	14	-	CATSRDSPTGELFF
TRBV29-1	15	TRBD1	CSEDGTGVFGAEAFF
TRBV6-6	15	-	CASSYGGEPDEKLFF
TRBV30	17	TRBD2	CAWSVSFGGGAGDTQYF
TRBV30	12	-	CAWTVGRYGYTF
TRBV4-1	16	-	CASSQWGERLNSPLHF
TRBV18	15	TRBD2	CASSPLAGGPNEQFF
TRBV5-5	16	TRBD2	CASSRELAGGSYEQYF
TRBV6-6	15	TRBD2	CASSNPGLADYEQYF
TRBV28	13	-	CASSSQSNQPQHF
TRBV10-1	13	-	CASSLGNDQPQHF
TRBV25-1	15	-	CASRATQGGKNIQYF
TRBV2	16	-	CASRETGLLAKNIQYF
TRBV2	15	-	CASSDGLDGGRKLFF
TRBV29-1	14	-	CSALPQGRNTEAFF
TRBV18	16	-	CASSHIVDSRNNEQFF
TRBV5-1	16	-	CASSLLGRTAYNEQFF
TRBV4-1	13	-	CASTLGRNTEAFF
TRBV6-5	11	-	CASSHSDGYTF
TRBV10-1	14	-	CASSESEDYTEAFF
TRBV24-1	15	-	CATSDWRGNTYEQYF
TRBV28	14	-	CASSPPTGRSRAFF
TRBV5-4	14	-	CASSLRQGGDEQYF
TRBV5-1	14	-	CASSVETGFTEAFF
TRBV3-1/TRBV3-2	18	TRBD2	CASSQDLPSGASTDTQYF
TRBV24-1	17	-	CATSDPQPGEGSDGYTF
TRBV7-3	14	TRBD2	CASSLSGGADTQYF
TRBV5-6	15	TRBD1	CASSLWDREGGGYTF
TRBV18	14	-	CASSPMTGSNEQFF
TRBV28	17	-	CASSSLMGGRGVEGYTF
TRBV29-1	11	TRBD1	CSGQGAHEQYF
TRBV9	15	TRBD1	CASSVEARGPSGYTF
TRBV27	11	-	CASRNFEGYTF